This T cell receptor beta chain stems from a study of breast tumors, draining lymph nodes, adjacent tissues (dated by TCRdb to 2015 to 2016). Regarding the research as a whole: In breast cancer patients, the study compared the TCR beta repertoires of tumor, adjacent nontumor tissue and axillary lymph nodes. In human breast cancer, the study set out to assess how tumor, surrounding tissue and draining lymph node repertoires relate to one another and whether T cells might be exchanged between them.

General study outcomes and caveats: Tumor T-cell repertoires showed less diversity than lymph node repertoires and more diversity than nontumor tissue repertoires, and tumor T-cell repertoires showed preferential V and J gene usage. The data were considered consistent with the idea that most tumor T cells come from the lymph node and then expand in tumor tissue. Tumor and nontumor tissue repertoires were significantly more similar in luminal-like than in basal-like breast cancer. The conclusion that tumor T cells originate in lymph nodes was framed as consistent with a hypothesis rather than directly demonstrated.

The sequencer listed for this sample is Illumina HiSeq 2000. Multiplex PCR amplification was used to build the TCR beta chain libraries. The amplified TCR beta chain products were analyzed by high-throughput sequencing. TCRdb redid the processing of the public reads, applying fastp at Q25 and MiXCR, and retained in-frame beta chains. Rows matching on CDR3 protein sequence are summarized as one entry with the most common DNA and genes. Recorded for this sample are 20,000 to 25,000 distinct CDR3 sequences; 50% of them occurred a single time. The ten biggest clones cover around 8% of the sample. The CDR3, from cysteine to phenylalanine, totals 15 residues. Just the 45-base CDR3 DNA is kept, in frame starting at base 1. CDR1 and CDR2 were assigned from the germline V gene as SGHRS and YFSETQ. Trimming costs V 4 bases and J 1 base, and their ends lie 14 bases apart. This clonotype was seen at least ten times. What antigen it recognizes has not been identified. The sample holds no much larger clone one base away, and base qualities are not on file.

The source is a female donor with breast cancer. Some clones in this sample may be carry-over from other donors' samples. Rearrangement joined TRBV5-1 to TRBJ1-1, with no D gene named confidently. The sequenced material came from breast tumor tissue. The CDR3 reads CASSGRGLQNTEAFF. The nucleotide sequence is given as TGCGCCAGCAGCGGAAGAGGGTTACAGAACACTGAAGCTTTCTTT.